These 19 T cell receptor beta chains were all obtained from the same sample, sequenced in a study of T cells after yellow fever vaccination. TCRdb recomputed calls from the 5' RACE reads with MiXCR, one row per CDR3 protein. The table has roughly 520,000 distinct CDR3 sequences, 20% to 25% seen once. This specimen was PBMCs, taken approximately 20 days after the first yellow fever vaccination. The receptor set was obtained from a man younger than 35 who received the YFV17D yellow fever vaccine.

This clonotype was counted only a few times. The chain has TRBV12-3 or TRBV12-4 and TRBJ1-3; a weak D match, TRBD1 (6 bases). Trimming took 6 bases from V and 5 from J, leaving 14 bases between them. The CDR3 length is 14 residues. The CDR3 spells CASRLTGSRNTIYF. The CDR3 DNA is TGTGCCAGCAGGCTCACAGGGTCACGAAACACCATATATTTT.

The chain recombines TRBV16 with TRBJ1-5; D perhaps matches TRBD1 (6 bases). Deletions cut 0 bases from V and 6 bases from J, with 15 bases between. This CDR3 spans 16 amino acids. Germline CDR1 reads KGHSY; CDR2 reads FQNENV. In DNA, the CDR3 is TGTGCCAGCAGCCAATCGGGGCAGGGGAAGGGTCAGCCCCAGCATTTT. It codes for CASSQSGQGKGQPQHF.

This clonotype came up a few times. CDR3: CASGRDRGGYGYTF. The CDR3 DNA reads TGTGCCAGCGGCCGGGACAGGGGCGGCTATGGCTACACCTTC. V and J are TRBV27 and TRBJ1-2; 10 bases are a match to TRBD1. V shed 8 bases, J shed 4 bases, and the junction held 7 bases outside the gene matches. CDR1 is MNHEY and CDR2 is SMNVEV in the germline V gene (reference sequence). The CDR3 sequence is 14 residues long.

In this sample, this clonotype turned up once. The chain carries TRBV11-2 and TRBJ2-7, with TRBD2 identical over 12 bases. The CDR3 has 18 amino acids. Germline loops: CDR1 SGHAT, CDR2 FQNNGV. J gave up 4 bases and V 0 bases, and 10 bases lay outside the gene matches. The CDR3 region has the DNA TGTGCCAGCAGCTTAGATCGTACTAGCGGGGGGTATTCGTACGAGCAGTACTTC. Amino acid sequence: CASSLDRTSGGYSYEQYF.

In its sample, this clonotype was seen a few times. This rearrangement joins TRBV4-1 to TRBJ1-1; 7 nucleotides match TRBD1. This CDR3 is 14 amino acids long. Germline CDR1 reads MGHRA; CDR2 reads YSYEKL. After removal of 6 bases from V and 1 base from J, the junction contained 5 bases not matched to a gene. The CDR3 loop is CASRAQGENTEAFF. CDR3 DNA: TGCGCCAGCAGAGCTCAGGGGGAGAACACTGAAGCTTTCTTT.

The chain recombines TRBV6-6 with TRBJ2-7, with D perhaps being TRBD1 or TRBD2 (5 bases each). From germline, CDR1 is MNHNY and CDR2 SVGAGI (reference sequence). The V and J ends lost 6 bases and 4 bases respectively, with 13 bases between them. The CDR3 loop spans 13 amino acids. The CDR3 loop is CASSWGPPYEQYV. The CDR3 nucleotides read TGTGCCAGCAGCTGGGGACCGCCGTACGAGCAGTACGTC.

This clonotype came up a few times. This chain joins TRBV20-1 and TRBJ2-1, with D tentatively TRBD2 (5 bases). The V gene lost 7 bases and the J gene lost 4 bases, with 17 bases spanning the gap. CDR1 and CDR2 from the germline V gene are DFQATT and SNEGSKA (reference sequence). The CDR3 consists of 14 residues. The CDR3 DNA sequence: TGCAGTGGCGAGGGAACCGGGAAATACAATGAGCAGTTCTTC. As protein: CSGEGTGKYNEQFF.

The chain has TRBV6-5 and TRBJ2-6, with unresolved D. This CDR3 contains 15 residues. V lost 3 bases, J lost 4 bases, and 10 bases lay in between. Germline CDR1 is MNHEY and CDR2 is SVGAGI. CDR3 sequence (DNA): TGTGCCAGCAGTTATGTCGTCTCAGGGGCCAACGTCCTGACTTTC. The encoded protein is CASSYVVSGANVLTF.

A few counts support this clonotype. This chain links TRBV5-1 with TRBJ1-1; D may be TRBD1 (5 bases). Germline assignment: CDR1 SGHRS and CDR2 YFSETQ. The CDR3 sequence is 13 residues long. V gave up 5 bases and J gave up 4 bases, with 12 bases separating them. CDR3 protein: CASRSQGPTEAFF. DNA of the CDR3: TGCGCCAGCAGATCCCAGGGACCCACTGAAGCTTTCTTT.

The chain recombines TRBV29-1 with TRBJ2-1; D unclear. This CDR3 is 12 amino acids long. Germline CDR1 and CDR2: SQVTM and ANQGSEA. V was shortened by 4 bases and J by 9 bases, with 13 bases between the two germline ends. The CDR3 DNA reads TGCAGCGTTGTCGCCTGGGTGGGTGAGCAGTTCTTC. It codes for CSVVAWVGEQFF.

A few counts support this clonotype. The genes are TRBV20-1 and TRBJ1-2; no definite D call. Germline lookup yields CDR1 DFQATT and CDR2 SNEGSKA (reference sequence). There are 14 residues in the CDR3. The V end lost 2 bases, the J end lost 2 bases, and 12 bases lay between the germline ends. The CDR3 coding sequence is TGCAGTGCTAGACCCAAGGACGGGAACTATGGCTACACCTTC. It is translated as CSARPKDGNYGYTF.

This clonotype has just a few counts. The rearrangement uses TRBV12-3 or TRBV12-4 and TRBJ2-5; D is undetermined. This CDR3 comprises 13 residues. V was pared by 3 bases and J by 9 bases, with 14 bases between. The chain's CDR3 is CASSFQAQMAQYF. DNA for the CDR3: TGTGCCAGCAGTTTCCAGGCTCAAATGGCCCAGTACTTC.

This clonotype was seen more than once but under ten times. This rearrangement joins TRBV5-6 to TRBJ2-1; D possibly corresponds to TRBD2 (6 bases). Trimming shortened V by 1 base and J by 6 bases, and 23 bases separated the two germline ends. This CDR3 comprises 18 residues. From germline, CDR1 is SGHDT and CDR2 YYEEEE. CDR3 DNA sequence: TGTGCCAGCAGCTTGTCACGTAACGGGGGTCTTAGGCCCAATGAGCAGTTCTTC. It is translated as CASSLSRNGGLRPNEQFF.

This chain joins TRBV5-5 and TRBJ1-6, with a possible D match to TRBD1 (6 bases). The germline V and J ends were trimmed by 7 bases and 2 bases, with 13 bases remaining between them. Germline CDR1 SGHKS, CDR2 YYEKEE (reference sequence). The CDR3 sequence is 15 residues long. Here the CDR3 DNA reads TGTGCCAGCGGAAAAGGGGGGACCTATAATTCACCCCTCCACTTT. This gives the protein CASGKGGTYNSPLHF.

This clonotype was seen more than once but under ten times. The rearrangement links TRBV3-1 to TRBJ1-6; tentatively, D is TRBD1 (6 bases). Trimming took 3 bases from V and 8 from J, leaving 17 bases between them. The germline V gene has CDR1 LGHDT and CDR2 YNNKEL (reference sequence). The CDR3 runs 16 residues. The CDR3 coding sequence is TGTGCCAGCAGCCAGGGACCCGGGGGCGGGTATTCACCCCTCCACTTT. Its translation: CASSQGPGGGYSPLHF.

This clonotype was observed a handful of times. The chain employs TRBV10-3 and TRBJ2-2; 9 nucleotides match TRBD2. CDR1 is ENHRY, CDR2 SYGVKD, per germline. The CDR3 extends over 14 amino acids. With V trimmed by 11 bases and J by 0 bases, 4 bases remained unmatched. CDR3 region: CAVRGGANTGELFF. The CDR3, as DNA: TGTGCCGTCCGCGGGGGGGCGAACACCGGGGAGCTGTTTTTT.

The chain couples TRBV6-5 to TRBJ2-4, with D perhaps matching TRBD1 (6 bases). This CDR3 has 13 amino acids. Trimming left V 0 bases short and J 9 bases short, with 9 bases between. Germline CDR1 is MNHEY and CDR2 is SVGAGI. The CDR3 sequence is CASSYSRGGIQYF. The CDR3 nucleotides read TGTGCCAGCAGTTACTCCAGGGGTGGCATTCAGTACTTC.

In this sample, this clonotype turned up a few times. The chain has TRBV5-1 and TRBJ1-6; D is uncertain. Germline CDR1 reads SGHRS; CDR2 reads YFSETQ. V lost 0 bases and J 6 bases, leaving 10 bases between the germline ends. CDR3 length equals 15 residues. CDR3 loop: CASSLEVSGNSPLHF. The CDR3 nucleotides read TGCGCCAGCAGCTTGGAGGTATCGGGTAATTCACCCCTCCACTTT.

This clonotype was seen a handful of times. The chain links TRBV5-1 to TRBJ2-7, with 10 bases that match TRBD1. The CDR3 runs 15 residues. V shed 4 bases, J shed 5 bases, and the junction held 9 bases outside the gene matches. Germline assignment: CDR1 SGHRS and CDR2 YFSETQ. DNA for the CDR3: TGCGCCAGCAGCACTGCCGGGACAGGGGCGGACGAGCAGTACTTC. This translates into CASSTAGTGADEQYF.